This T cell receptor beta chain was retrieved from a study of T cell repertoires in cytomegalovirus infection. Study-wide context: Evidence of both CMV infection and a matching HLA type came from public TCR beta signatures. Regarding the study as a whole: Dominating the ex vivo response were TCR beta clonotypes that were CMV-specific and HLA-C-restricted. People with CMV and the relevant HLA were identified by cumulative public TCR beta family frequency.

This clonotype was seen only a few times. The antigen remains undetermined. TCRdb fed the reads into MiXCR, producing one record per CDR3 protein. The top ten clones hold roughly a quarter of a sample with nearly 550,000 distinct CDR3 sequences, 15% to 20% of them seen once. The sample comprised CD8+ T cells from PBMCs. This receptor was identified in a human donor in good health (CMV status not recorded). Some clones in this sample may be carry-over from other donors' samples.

CDR3 amino acids: CSALGWENTGELFF. DNA for the CDR3: TGCAGTGCCCTTGGTTGGGAGAACACCGGGGAGCTGTTTTTT. V usage is TRBV20-1 and J usage is TRBJ2-2, with no clear D. This CDR3 comprises 14 residues. Per the germline V gene, CDR1 is DFQATT and CDR2 is SNEGSKA (reference sequence). Trimming removed 6 bases at V and 1 base at J, with 12 bases between.